The 2 T cell receptor beta chains below all came from one sample that was sequenced in a study of glioma-infiltrating T cells (dated by TCRdb to the mid-2010s). Sequencing was carried out with an Illumina MiSeq. TCR alpha and beta CDR3 regions were amplified with the iRepertoire nested amplicon-rescue multiplex PCR (arm-PCR) platform from RNA. TCRdb redid the processing of the public reads, applying fastp at Q25 and MiXCR, and retained in-frame beta chains. Each entry merges the rows of one CDR3 protein and shows their most common DNA and genes. The sample table lists around 90,000 distinct CDR3 sequences, around 42% of them with a count of one. Around two fifths of the sample is in the top ten clones. The specimen sequenced was glioma tissue, nonneoplastic brain tissue, or PBMCs (not recorded which). These receptors were taken from a human donor with low-grade glioma or glioblastoma, undergoing nonglioma brain surgery, or in good health (not recorded which).

J is TRBJ1-3 and V is TRBV6-2 or TRBV6-3, with 11 positions matching TRBD1. CDR3 length equals 22 residues. The germline CDR1 and CDR2 sequences are MNHEY and SVGEGT. DNA for the CDR3: TGTGTTAGCAGTTACCCCATAATACGGACAGGGGGCTACGATCCCTCTGGAAACACCATATATTTT. Its translation is CVSSYPIIRTGGYDPSGNTIYF.

As concerns this clonotype: The conserved phenylalanine or tryptophan normally closing the CDR3 is absent here, so this likely arose from a read error. Because the CDR3's place on the DNA is in doubt, the DNA is left out and the CDR3 is given as listed by TCRdb. This chain links TRBV19 with TRBJ1-2; the D call of TRBD1 is as the table states it, not checked on the DNA. The CDR3 is 13 amino acids long, termini counted. CDR1 and CDR2 (germline): LNHDA, SQIVND (reference sequence). The CDR3 sequence is CASSGQPNYGYPL.